Shown below are 17 T cell receptor beta chains from a single sample sequenced in a study of blood T cell repertoires in COVID-19 (dated by TCRdb to the early 2020s). Libraries were made using the immunoSEQ multiplex PCR assay. Held by TCRdb, this immuneACCESS table contains in-frame sequences only and omits some clones. Under half of the omission traces to an unresolved V gene where checked; the cause of the rest is unknown. For this sample the table gives 350,000 to 450,000 clones, of which around 87% were detected only once. The top ten clonotypes cover more than 1.5% of the sample. Material: PBMCs or T cells enriched from blood (not recorded which). These receptors were taken from a man aged 35-49 years in a cohort exposed to, infected with or recovered from COVID-19 (not recorded which).

The chain is built from TRBV28 and TRBJ1-4, with 7 bases fitting TRBD1. This CDR3 comprises 14 residues. J lost 6 bases, V lost 8 bases, and 9 bases had no gene match. CDR1 is MDHEN, CDR2 SYDVKM, per germline. The CDR3 nucleotides are TGTGCCAGCGGCCCCGGGACAGTCTATGAAAAACTGTTTTTT. Its protein is CASGPGTVYEKLFF.

The gene calls are TRBV5-8 and TRBJ2-2; 9 bases align to TRBD1. Germline V gene sequence: CDR1 SGHTS, CDR2 YDEGEE. The ends lost 4 bases at V and 7 bases at J; junction bases unmatched: 11. The CDR3 runs 16 residues. CDR3 loop: CASSDRDRDPFGELFF. CDR3 DNA: TGTGCCAGCAGCGACCGGGACAGGGATCCTTTCGGGGAGCTGTTTTTT.

V is TRBV11-3 and J is TRBJ2-1; 11 bases are shared with TRBD2. Unmatched junction bases numbered 9, after V lost 5 bases and J lost 6 bases. Per the germline V gene, CDR1 is SGHNT and CDR2 is YENEEA. CDR3 length equals 16 residues. The CDR3, as DNA: TGTGCCAGCAGCCCGAGGTTCGGGACTAGCGGCAATGAGCAGTTCTTC. It yields the protein CASSPRFGTSGNEQFF.

This sequence joins TRBV7-4 and TRBJ2-1, with TRBD2 identical over 9 bases. This CDR3 region has 15 residues. Germline trimming cut 0 bases from V and 8 bases from J; bases unmatched to any gene: 5. Germline CDR1 and CDR2: SGHVT and SQSDAQ. The CDR3 reads CASSLAAGGYDEQFF. Here the CDR3 DNA reads TGTGCCAGCAGCTTAGCAGCGGGAGGATACGATGAGCAGTTCTTC.

The chain links TRBV10-1 to TRBJ2-1; 7 nucleotides agree with TRBD2. Trimming removed 4 bases from V and 7 bases from J; junction bases left unmatched: 4. Germline V CDR1 and CDR2: WNHNN, SYGVQD (reference sequence). The CDR3 is 13 amino acids. The CDR3 reads CASSAGTMNEQFF. CDR3 in DNA: TGCGCCAGCAGTGCCGGGACTATGAATGAGCAGTTCTTC.

The chain couples TRBV18 to TRBJ2-1; 11 bases fit TRBD2. Germline V lookup: CDR1 KGHSH, CDR2 LQKENI. CDR3 length: 17 residues. The trim removed 0 bases at V and 5 bases at J, leaving 6 bases unmatched. The CDR3 sequence: CASSPPLAGGLDNEQFF. CDR3 bases: TGTGCCAGCTCACCACCATTAGCGGGAGGGCTCGACAATGAGCAGTTCTTC.

V and J are TRBV28 and TRBJ1-3; D is uncertain. Germline V gene lookup returns CDR1 MDHEN and CDR2 SYDVKM. Trimming pared 6 bases from V and 0 bases from J, leaving 12 bases between. The CDR3 totals 15 residues. CDR3 coding DNA: TGTGCCAGCAGCGTAAACACCAACTCTGGAAACACCATATATTTT. It codes for CASSVNTNSGNTIYF.

V gene TRBV28 combines with J gene TRBJ1-2; the match to TRBD1 covers 9 bases. The germline V gene has CDR1 MDHEN and CDR2 SYDVKM. This CDR3 is 15 amino acids long. V shed 11 bases and J 8 bases; nucleotides not matched to a gene: 18. The CDR3 DNA is TGTGCCTCACAACAGGGGGCCAGAGTTTGGTACGGCTACACCTTC. Encoded protein: CASQQGARVWYGYTF.

This clone was observed once. The gene calls are TRBV6-1 and TRBJ2-7; the match to TRBD1 covers 8 bases. CDR1 is MNHNS and CDR2 is SASEGT in the germline V gene. The V and J ends lost 6 bases and 2 bases, in that order; junction bases with no gene match: 3. CDR3 length: 13 residues. In DNA, the CDR3 is TGTGCCAGCAGAAAGGACAGGGCCTACGAGCAGTACTTC. Protein sequence: CASRKDRAYEQYF.

This clone was picked up a small number of times. The rearrangement uses TRBV4-1 and TRBJ1-3, with D unclear. CDR3 length: 14 amino acids. The V end lost 0 bases, the J end lost 7 bases, and 10 bases lay between the germline ends. Per the germline V gene, CDR1 is MGHRA and CDR2 is YSYEKL. The chain's CDR3 is CASSQEAGRNTIYF. The CDR3 nucleotides are TGCGCCAGCAGCCAAGAAGCAGGAAGGAACACCATATATTTT.

The chain is built from TRBV5-6 and TRBJ2-3; maybe TRBD2 (5 bases). V was cut by 4 bases and J by 4 bases, with 13 bases left in between. In germline, CDR1 is SGHDT, CDR2 YYEEEE. The length of the CDR3 is 14 residues. The CDR3, as DNA: TGTGCCAGCAGCCGGGATTCCTTCGCAGATACGCAGTATTTT. This codes for CASSRDSFADTQYF. Supplemented by reference TRBV5-6 and TRBJ2-3, the full variable domain reads DAGVTQSPTHLIKTRGQQVTLRCSPKSGHDTVSWYQQALGQGPQFIFQYYEEEERQRGNFPDRFSGHQFPNYSSELNVNALLLGDSALYLCASSRDSFADTQYFGPGTRLTVL.

The chain uses TRBV19 and TRBJ2-7; 8 nucleotides match TRBD1. CDR3 length: 15 residues. Germline trimming cut 6 bases from V and 3 bases from J; bases unmatched to any gene: 10. CDR1 is LNHDA and CDR2 is SQIVND in the germline V gene (reference sequence). The DNA of the CDR3 is TGTGCCAGTAGGACTCTGGACAGGGAGGTCTACGAGCAGTACTTC. This encodes CASRTLDREVYEQYF.

The CDR3 sequence: CASSEGAWYF. CDR3 in DNA: TGTGCCAGCAGTGAGGGGGCTTGGTACTTC. The V and J genes are TRBV2 and TRBJ2-5, with D tentatively TRBD1 (6 bases). Trimming removed 3 bases at V and 13 bases at J, with 9 bases between. CDR1 is SNHLY, CDR2 FYNNEI, per germline. This CDR3 is 10 amino acids long. Full variable domain (remainder filled in from reference TRBV2 and TRBJ2-5): EPEVTQTPSHQVTQMGQEVILRCVPISNHLYFYWYRQILGQKVEFLVSFYNNEISEKSEIFDDQFSVERPDGSNFTLKIRSTKLEDSAMYFCASSEGAWYFGPGTRLLVL.

The chain combines TRBV5-1 with TRBJ2-1; D is perhaps TRBD1 (5 bases). With 0 bases removed from V and 9 bases from J, the gap between germline ends came to 16 bases. This CDR3 is 15 amino acids long. Looked up from germline, CDR1 is SGHRS and CDR2 is YFSETQ. As DNA, the CDR3 is TGCGCCAGCAGCTTGGAAACAGGAACCTACTCTGAGCAGTTCTTC. Protein: CASSLETGTYSEQFF. Based on the CDR3 plus reference TRBV5-1 and TRBJ2-1, the full variable domain is KAGVTQTPRYLIKTRGQQVTLSCSPISGHRSVSWYQQTPGQGLQFLFEYFSETQRNKGNFPGRFSGRQFSNSRSEMNVSTLELGDSALYLCASSLETGTYSEQFFGPGTRLTVL.

This chain uses TRBV5-1 with TRBJ1-1; D is undetermined. Trimming removed 5 bases at V and 0 bases at J, with 8 bases between. CDR1 SGHRS and CDR2 YFSETQ come from the germline V gene. The CDR3 runs 13 residues. CDR3 in DNA: TGCGCCAGCAGTCCCCATCTGAACACTGAAGCTTTCTTT. Protein: CASSPHLNTEAFF. Drawing the rest from reference TRBV5-1 and TRBJ1-1, the complete variable domain is KAGVTQTPRYLIKTRGQQVTLSCSPISGHRSVSWYQQTPGQGLQFLFEYFSETQRNKGNFPGRFSGRQFSNSRSEMNVSTLELGDSALYLCASSPHLNTEAFFGQGTRLTVV.

This clone was picked up one time. The chain links TRBV5-5 to TRBJ2-5, with TRBD1 matching over 8 bases. The V gene end was trimmed by 2 bases and the J gene end by 2 bases; junction bases not matched to a gene: 2. CDR3 size: 14 residues. CDR1 is SGHKS, CDR2 YYEKEE, per germline (reference sequence). CDR3 in amino acids: CASSFNRGQETQYF. The CDR3 DNA is TGTGCCAGCAGCTTTAACAGGGGGCAAGAGACCCAGTACTTC.

The chain employs TRBV7-2 and TRBJ2-5; D is undetermined. This CDR3 is 14 amino acids long. The germline V gene has CDR1 SGHTA and CDR2 FQGNSA. V lost 5 bases, J lost 5 bases, and 15 bases lay in between. The CDR3 DNA sequence: TGTGCCAGCAGCCCGTATTCGGGTTGGGAGACCCAGTACTTC. It codes for CASSPYSGWETQYF. The full variable domain, with the rest looked up from reference TRBV7-2 and TRBJ2-5, is GAGVSQSPSNKVTEKGKDVELRCDPISGHTALYWYRQSLGQGLEFLIYFQGNSAPDKSGLPSDRFSAERTGGSVSTLTIQRTQQEDSAVYLCASSPYSGWETQYFGPGTRLLVL.